This T cell receptor beta chain was recovered during a study of T-cell memory formation after mild COVID-19. Each CDR3 protein is one row after TCRdb ran MiXCR on the 5' RACE reads. The data show 350,000 to 450,000 distinct CDR3 sequences, approximately 29% seen once. The clonotype originates from an adult woman who had mild COVID-19 (a few samples of this study predate the infection). Cell type and time point are not known. The sample was PBMCs or a T cell subset sorted from them (not recorded which).

The CDR3 DNA reads as TGTGCCAGCAGCCATAGGACAGCCTTAGGGAGTAGTGGCTACACCTTC. Translating gives CASSHRTALGSSGYTF. The V gene is TRBV7-8, the J gene TRBJ1-2; perhaps TRBD1 as D (6 bases). Germline-derived CDR1 and CDR2 are SGHVS and FQNEAQ. The V end lost 5 bases, the J end lost 7 bases, and 23 bases lay between the germline ends. CDR3 length equals 16 residues.